This entry lists 16 T cell receptor beta chains sequenced from one sample in a study of identical twins. MiXCR was run by TCRdb on the 5' RACE reads, yielding one entry per CDR3 protein. The sample yields roughly 710,000 distinct CDR3 sequences, 5.5% to 7.5% seen once. Sequencing input: naive T cells sorted from blood. The receptors originated from a man younger than 30 in good health.

This clonotype was recorded a few times. The chain combines TRBV25-1 with TRBJ2-3, with D possibly being TRBD1 or TRBD2 (6 bases each). V gave up 1 base and J gave up 2 bases, with 10 bases separating them. Germline lookup yields CDR1 MGHDK and CDR2 SYGVNS. The length of the CDR3 is 15 residues. The CDR3 loop is CASSELGGITDTQYF. The CDR3 region has the DNA TGTGCCAGCAGTGAATTAGGGGGGATCACAGATACGCAGTATTTT.

This chain uses TRBV20-1 with TRBJ1-5, with TRBD1 matching 9 bases. Germline CDR1 is DFQATT and CDR2 is SNEGSKA (reference sequence). V lost 3 bases and J lost 4; bases outside the gene matches: 7. The CDR3 runs 15 residues. The CDR3 reads CSASSGQGGNQPQHF. DNA of the CDR3: TGCAGTGCTAGTTCGGGACAGGGAGGGAATCAGCCCCAGCATTTT.

The sample holds a few counts of this clonotype. V is TRBV4-2 and J is TRBJ2-6, with 9 nucleotides matching TRBD1. Unmatched junction bases numbered 11, after V lost 4 bases and J lost 1 base. Germline lookup yields CDR1 LGHNA and CDR2 YNFKEQ. The CDR3 contains 19 residues. CDR3 residues: CASSRTQPGQGSGANVLTF. CDR3 nucleotide sequence: TGTGCCAGCAGCCGCACCCAACCGGGACAGGGTTCTGGGGCCAACGTCCTGACTTTC.

The chain is built from TRBV12-3 or TRBV12-4 and TRBJ2-7; perhaps TRBD1 as D (6 bases). This CDR3 has 13 amino acids. The V and J ends lost 2 bases and 3 bases respectively, with 8 bases between them. The CDR3 DNA follows: TGTGCCAGCAGTTTACAACAGGGCTACGAGCAGTACTTC. It yields the protein CASSLQQGYEQYF.

Ten or more counts support this clonotype. The chain uses TRBV12-5 and TRBJ1-5; D remains unclear. CDR1 and CDR2 (germline): LGHNT, FRNRAP. Trimming pared 0 bases from V and 9 bases from J, leaving 3 bases between. The CDR3 runs to 11 residues. In nucleotides, the CDR3 is TGTGCTAGTGGTTTGGTAGCGCCCCAGCATTTT. Protein: CASGLVAPQHF.

At least ten counts were recorded for this clonotype. The chain carries TRBV20-1 and TRBJ2-1; no firm D call. The CDR3 runs to 16 residues. Germline assignment: CDR1 DFQATT and CDR2 SNEGSKA (reference sequence). The V gene lost 3 bases and the J gene lost 6 bases, with 21 bases spanning the gap. For the CDR3, the DNA is TGCAGTGCTAGCCTCCGACCCCCCCAGAGAGGCAATGAGCAGTTCTTC. Amino acids: CSASLRPPQRGNEQFF.

This clonotype was observed a handful of times. V is TRBV20-1 and J is TRBJ1-5, with 7 positions matching TRBD1. V lost 2 bases, J lost 6 bases, and 13 bases stayed unmatched. Germline CDR1 and CDR2: DFQATT and SNEGSKA (reference sequence). CDR3 size: 16 residues. In DNA form, the CDR3 reads TGCAGTGCTAGACCCCCGCGACAGGGTGCGGGTCAGCCCCAGCATTTT. Its translation: CSARPPRQGAGQPQHF.

This clonotype was seen ten or more times. This chain connects TRBV6-4 to TRBJ2-2, with TRBD1 matching 8 bases. The CDR3 extends over 15 amino acids. Looked up from germline, CDR1 is MRHNA and CDR2 is SNTAGT. After removal of 5 bases from V and 4 bases from J, the junction contained 6 bases not matched to a gene. For the CDR3, the DNA is TGTGCCAGCAGTCAAGGACAGGGCATCACCGGGGAGCTGTTTTTT. Translated: CASSQGQGITGELFF.

This clonotype was detected a few times. The chain employs TRBV7-6 and TRBJ1-5, with D uncertain. This CDR3 is built from 13 residues. The V gene's germline CDR1 is SGHVS and CDR2 FNYEAQ. V was cut by 4 bases and J by 4 bases, with 8 bases left in between. The CDR3 DNA reads as TGTGCCAGCAGCTCCCGCCTGAATCAGCCCCAGCATTTT. This codes for CASSSRLNQPQHF.

This clonotype was observed a handful of times. V and J are TRBV29-1 and TRBJ2-7; 16 bases line up with TRBD2. The germline V gene encodes CDR1 SQVTM and CDR2 ANQGSEA. Trimming at V came to 5 bases and at J to 1 base, leaving 5 bases not matched to a gene. The CDR3 totals 16 residues. CDR3 residues: CSVTGTSGRGSYEQYF. The CDR3 nucleotides are TGCAGCGTTACCGGGACTAGCGGGAGGGGGTCCTACGAGCAGTACTTC.

This clonotype showed up many times. This chain joins TRBV29-1 and TRBJ2-1; D might be TRBD1 (6 bases). The V gene lost 8 bases and the J gene lost 7 bases, with 18 bases spanning the gap. Germline V lookup: CDR1 SQVTM, CDR2 ANQGSEA. This CDR3 is built from 13 residues. CDR3 region: CSPKQGPGNEQFF. In DNA, the CDR3 is TGCAGCCCCAAACAGGGACCAGGGAATGAGCAGTTCTTC.

The chain couples TRBV7-3 to TRBJ2-5; D is ambiguous. V was trimmed by 3 bases and J by 5 bases, leaving 13 bases between them. The CDR3 extends over 14 amino acids. Germline CDR1 is SGHTA and CDR2 is FQGTGA. CDR3 in amino acids: CASSFRASFETQYF. CDR3 sequence (DNA): TGTGCCAGCAGCTTTCGGGCCTCCTTCGAGACCCAGTACTTC. Based on the CDR3 plus reference TRBV7-3 and TRBJ2-5, the full variable domain is GAGVSQTPSNKVTEKGKYVELRCDPISGHTALYWYRQSLGQGPEFLIYFQGTGAADDSGLPNDRFFAVRPEGSVSTLKIQRTERGDSAVYLCASSFRASFETQYFGPGTRLLVL.

The chain carries TRBV7-6 and TRBJ1-4; TRBD1 is a possible D gene (5 bases). Germline-derived CDR1 and CDR2 are SGHVS and FNYEAQ. The CDR3 spans 14 residues. V was clipped by 5 bases and J by 8 bases, with 15 bases between them. CDR3 protein: CASSKGTGQEKLFF. CDR3 DNA: TGTGCCAGCAGCAAAGGGACGGGTCAGGAAAAACTGTTTTTT.

This clonotype was found many times. A junction boundary mismatches the germline segment, possibly from a read error. The chain carries TRBV29-1 and TRBJ1-1, with D perhaps TRBD1 (5 bases). Germline lookup yields CDR1 SQVTM and CDR2 ANQGSEA. The CDR3 runs 9 residues. The CDR3 DNA follows: TGCAGCGTTGAAGATGGCAGACAGTTT. Its protein product is CSVEDGRQF.

The sample holds a few counts of this clonotype. The chain links TRBV12-5 to TRBJ2-2; no definite D call. The CDR3 is 17 residues long. V gave up 2 bases and J gave up 0 bases, with 13 bases separating them. CDR1 LGHNT and CDR2 FRNRAP come from the germline V gene. CDR3 sequence: CASGLNDRTSNTGELFF. The CDR3 DNA is TGTGCTAGTGGTTTGAATGATAGAACATCGAACACCGGGGAGCTGTTTTTT.

This clonotype appeared many times. The rearrangement joins TRBV3-1 to TRBJ1-2, with D possibly TRBD1 on 6 matching bases. From germline, CDR1 is LGHDT and CDR2 YNNKEL (reference sequence). There are 14 residues in the CDR3. V shed 3 bases and J shed 8 bases, with 16 bases lying between them. The CDR3 DNA is TGTGCCAGCAGCCACCGGACAGCGCTGGGAGGCTACACCTTC. Translated: CASSHRTALGGYTF.